The rows below give T cell receptor beta chains drawn from one sample of a study of beta chain features in type 1 diabetes. TCRdb's copy holds only in-frame clones and misses some; the assay was immunoSEQ multiplex PCR. The sample carries about 13,000 clones, approximately 47% recorded once. Sequenced material: stem cell memory CD4+ T cells from blood. These TCRs come from a man aged 18 to 29 in good health. Both conserved end residues are part of each CDR3. D genes are given only for firm matches. Clone sizes are given selectively: once, few, many, or a class where the clone is expanded.

d_gene,v_gene,len,j_gene,abundance,CDR3aa,CDR3nt
TRBD2,TRBV11-3,15,TRBJ2-1,few,CASSPTSGGGNEQFF,TGTGCCAGCAGCCCAACTAGCGGGGGGGGCAATGAGCAGTTCTTC
-,TRBV7-2,14,TRBJ1-1,few,CASSAGALNTEAFF,TGTGCCAGCAGCGCGGGAGCCCTGAACACTGAAGCTTTCTTT
TRBD1,TRBV5-1,14,TRBJ1-2,-,CASSPGQLNYGYTF,TGCGCCAGCAGCCCGGGACAGCTTAACTATGGCTACACCTTC
TRBD1,TRBV7-8,15,TRBJ1-5,-,CASSRDRYSNQPQHF,TGTGCCAGCAGCCGGGACAGGTATAGCAATCAGCCCCAGCATTTT
TRBD1,TRBV6-6,14,TRBJ1-2,-,CASSYPTGVNGYTF,TGTGCCAGCAGTTACCCGACAGGGGTGAATGGCTACACCTTC
TRBD2,TRBV7-2,15,TRBJ2-2,few,CASSPVVGGTGELFF,TGTGCCAGCAGCCCCGTCGTCGGGGGGACCGGGGAGCTGTTTTTT
TRBD1,TRBV30,11,TRBJ1-2,-,CAWGDRGGYTF,TGTGCCTGGGGTGACAGGGGCGGCTACACCTTC
TRBD1,TRBV7-2,14,TRBJ2-7,few,CASSLGTGHYEQYF,TGTGCCAGCAGCTTAGGGACAGGGCACTACGAGCAGTACTTC
-,TRBV5-4,14,TRBJ2-2,-,CASSLSSNTGELFF,TGTGCCAGCAGCTTGAGCTCGAACACCGGGGAGCTGTTTTTT
TRBD2,TRBV29-1,16,TRBJ2-1,few,CSVEVRAGFSYNEQFF,TGCAGCGTTGAAGTTCGAGCGGGGTTTTCCTACAATGAGCAGTTCTTC
TRBD2,TRBV29-1,13,TRBJ2-3,-,CSSLGGETDTQYF,TGCAGCTCCCTGGGGGGGGAGACAGATACGCAGTATTTT
-,TRBV2,11,TRBJ1-5,-,CASRRNQPQHF,TGTGCCAGCAGGAGGAATCAGCCCCAGCATTTT
-,TRBV6-5,13,TRBJ1-6,few,CASRITGSSPLHF,TGTGCCAGCAGGATTACAGGGTCTTCACCCCTCCACTTT
-,TRBV6-5,13,TRBJ1-5,-,CASSRTANQPQHF,TGTGCCAGCAGCCGGACAGCAAATCAGCCCCAGCATTTT
-,TRBV5-1,13,TRBJ2-2,few,CASSSYRTGELFF,TGCGCCAGCAGCTCGTACAGAACCGGGGAGCTGTTTTTT
-,TRBV6-5,16,TRBJ2-7,-,CASSYSIGLGSYEQYF,TGTGCCAGCAGTTACTCGATCGGACTCGGCTCCTACGAGCAGTACTTC
TRBD2,TRBV6-1,17,TRBJ2-1,few,CASSDPRGGTANNEQFF,TGTGCCAGCAGTGACCCCCGCGGGGGGACGGCCAACAATGAGCAGTTCTTC
TRBD2,TRBV9,18,TRBJ2-7,-,CASSVAGTSGGPSYEQYF,TGTGCCAGCAGCGTAGCGGGGACTAGCGGGGGTCCTTCCTACGAGCAGTACTTC
-,TRBV18,13,TRBJ2-7,few,CASSPDSSYEQYF,TGTGCCAGCTCGCCTGACTCCTCCTACGAGCAGTACTTC
TRBD2,TRBV27,14,TRBJ2-3,-,CASSQRGGLYTQYF,TGTGCCAGCAGTCAGCGGGGGGGCCTCTATACGCAGTATTTT
TRBD2,TRBV7-8,16,TRBJ2-3,-,CASSHGLAGATDTQYF,TGTGCCAGCAGCCATGGACTAGCGGGGGCCACAGATACGCAGTATTTT
-,TRBV11-1,15,TRBJ2-6,few,CASSLDRSQANVLTF,TGTGCCAGCAGCTTAGATCGGAGCCAGGCCAACGTCCTGACTTTC
-,TRBV7-2,14,TRBJ2-5,-,CASSLGASSEIQYF,TGTGCCAGCAGCTTAGGCGCTAGCTCGGAGATCCAGTACTTC
TRBD1,TRBV11-2,14,TRBJ2-5,few,CASSYGQGRETQYF,TGTGCCAGCAGCTACGGACAGGGAAGGGAGACCCAGTACTTC
-,TRBV30,14,TRBJ1-2,-,CAWTQTGGAGGYTF,TGTGCCTGGACGCAGACCGGGGGGGCTGGGGGCTACACCTTC
TRBD1,TRBV6-5,14,TRBJ1-2,-,CASGRQGLKDGYTF,TGTGCCAGCGGTAGACAGGGCCTGAAGGATGGCTACACCTTC
TRBD2,TRBV7-9,15,TRBJ2-1,-,CASSRTSGDYNEQFF,TGTGCCAGCAGCCGGACTAGCGGGGACTACAATGAGCAGTTCTTC
-,TRBV7-2,16,TRBJ1-6,-,CASSSRRAGDNSPLHF,TGTGCCAGCAGCAGCCGCAGGGCTGGAGATAATTCACCCCTCCACTTT
-,TRBV6-1,15,TRBJ2-7,-,CASSEPGTKPGEQYF,TGTGCCAGCAGTGAACCAGGGACAAAGCCGGGGGAGCAGTACTTC
-,TRBV11-2,15,TRBJ1-1,-,CASSLVDRTNTEAFF,TGTGCCAGCAGCTTAGTAGACAGAACGAACACTGAAGCTTTCTTT
TRBD2,TRBV11-2,15,TRBJ2-4,-,CASSLQRGAINIQYF,TGTGCCAGCAGCTTACAGCGGGGGGCTATAAACATTCAGTACTTC
TRBD1,TRBV19,14,TRBJ2-2,-,CASSPRQGTGELFF,TGTGCCAGTAGTCCCCGACAGGGAACCGGGGAGCTGTTTTTT
-,TRBV6-6,16,TRBJ1-5,-,CASSFPPWSRNQPQHF,TGTGCCAGCAGTTTCCCACCGTGGAGCCGCAATCAGCCCCAGCATTTT
-,TRBV5-8,15,TRBJ1-2,-,CASSFKSQVNYGYTF,TGTGCCAGCAGCTTTAAATCGCAGGTCAACTATGGCTACACCTTC
TRBD1,TRBV7-2,15,TRBJ2-5,-,CASSRDSSRVETQYF,TGTGCCAGCAGCCGGGACAGCTCCCGTGTTGAGACCCAGTACTTC
-,TRBV7-2,14,TRBJ2-7,-,CASSWRRDTYEQYF,TGTGCCAGCAGCTGGCGCCGGGACACCTACGAGCAGTACTTC
-,TRBV29-1,16,TRBJ1-2,-,CSVEGGGGSANYGYTF,TGCAGCGTTGAGGGAGGCGGTGGATCAGCTAACTATGGCTACACCTTC
TRBD2,TRBV9,15,TRBJ2-3,-,CASRPAGLAGDTQYF,TGTGCCAGCCGCCCAGCGGGGCTTGCTGGAGATACGCAGTATTTT
-,TRBV9,16,TRBJ2-3,few,CASSASSRRGPDTQYF,TGTGCCAGCAGCGCAAGCTCCAGGAGGGGCCCAGATACGCAGTATTTT
-,TRBV5-8,16,TRBJ2-3,-,CASSLRYGGPGDTQYF,TGTGCCAGCAGCTTGAGGTACGGGGGGCCGGGCGATACGCAGTATTTT
-,TRBV7-8,16,TRBJ2-1,few,CASSLEGGVRYNEQFF,TGTGCCAGCAGCTTAGAGGGGGGGGTCAGATACAATGAGCAGTTCTTC
TRBD1,TRBV7-2,14,TRBJ2-2,few,CASSRTGYTGELFF,TGTGCCAGCAGCAGGACAGGATACACCGGGGAGCTGTTTTTT
-,TRBV21-1,15,TRBJ1-1,-,CASSKWLQMNTEAFF,TGTGCCAGCAGCAAATGGTTACAGATGAACACTGAAGCTTTCTTT
-,TRBV7-6,16,TRBJ2-3,-,CASSLAPDLATDTQYF,TGTGCCAGCAGCTTAGCGCCGGACCTAGCAACAGATACGCAGTATTTT
TRBD1,TRBV10-2,13,TRBJ1-1,few,CASRDRGNTEAFF,TGCGCCAGCAGGGACAGGGGGAACACTGAAGCTTTCTTT